In its sample, the clone carrying this TCR beta chain was seen many times. Its antigen is unknown. TCRdb used MiXCR to reprocess the reads, holding one entry per CDR3 protein. The table records 750,000 to 950,000 distinct CDR3 sequences, about 29% of them present only once. This record belongs to a study of T cell repertoires in cytomegalovirus infection. Study as a whole: Matching HLA type, along with CMV infection, was indicated by public TCR beta signatures.

Points from the study as a whole: Individuals carrying CMV plus the relevant HLA were identified by cumulative frequency of public TCR beta families. The response measured ex vivo was dominated by TCR beta clonotypes (HLA-C-restricted and CMV-specific).

This CDR3 has 19 amino acids. V was clipped by 5 bases and J by 0 bases; unmatched bases: 17. Germline CDR1 reads SGHTA; CDR2 reads FQGNSA. The chain employs TRBV7-2 and TRBJ1-1; the match to TRBD1 covers 8 bases. The source was cultured CD8+ T cells from PBMCs, collected from culture after CMV antigen stimulation. The clonotype comes from a human donor in good health (CMV status not recorded). Some clones in this sample may be carry-over from other donors' samples. The CDR3 here is CASSPRPDRVGVVNTEAFF. The CDR3 DNA reads TGTGCCAGCAGCCCTCGGCCGGACAGGGTGGGGGTTGTGAACACTGAAGCTTTCTTT.